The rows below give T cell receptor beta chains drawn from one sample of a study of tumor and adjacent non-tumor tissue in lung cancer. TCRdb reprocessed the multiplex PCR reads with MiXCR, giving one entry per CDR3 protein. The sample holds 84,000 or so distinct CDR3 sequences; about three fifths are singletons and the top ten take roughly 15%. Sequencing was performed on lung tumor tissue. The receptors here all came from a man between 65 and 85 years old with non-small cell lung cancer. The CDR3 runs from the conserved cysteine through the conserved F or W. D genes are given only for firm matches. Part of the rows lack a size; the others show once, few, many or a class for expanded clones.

TGTCTCATCAGTGAAGGGGCTAGTGGGAGGGCCCGGTACGAGCAGTACTTC | CLISEGASGRARYEQYF | TRBD2 | TRBV10-3 | . | TRBJ2-7
TGTGCCAGCAGTTTACGAAATAGCGGAGCTCAGTTCTTC | CASSLRNSGAQFF | . | TRBV12-3/TRBV12-4 | . | TRBJ2-1
TGTGCCAGCAGCTTTAACTCTCTACAAGAGACCCAGTACTTC | CASSFNSLQETQYF | . | TRBV5-8 | . | TRBJ2-5
TGTGCCAGCTCACCATCTAAGGGGGTCTCAGATACGCAGTATTTT | CASSPSKGVSDTQYF | . | TRBV18 | . | TRBJ2-3
TGCGTCAACAGCCAAGTGGTCAGCAGGGGTGAGACCCAGTGCTTC | CVNSQVVSRGETQCF | . | TRBV4-1 | once | TRBJ2-5
TGTACCAGCAGCTTAGGCCGGACTAGCGGGAGAGGCACAGATACGCAGTATTTT | CTSSLGRTSGRGTDTQYF | TRBD2 | TRBV11-2 | . | TRBJ2-3
TGCAGTGTAAGAGTGAATACTGAAGCTTTCTTT | CSVRVNTEAFF | . | TRBV20-1 | . | TRBJ1-1
TGTGCCAGCAGTGAGGAGGGGATGAGGGCCCATGGCTACACCTTC | CASSEEGMRAHGYTF | . | TRBV6-1 | . | TRBJ1-2
TGCAACGCCGGGACTAGTGGGGGGGCGGCTCCCGGGGAGCTGTTTTTT | CNAGTSGGAAPGELFF | TRBD2 | TRBV29-1 | . | TRBJ2-2
TGTGCCAGTAGCAAACCTGGTGGTCGGGGTGATGGCTACACCTTC | CASSKPGGRGDGYTF | . | TRBV5-5 | . | TRBJ1-2
TGTGCCAGCAGCCCCGGGTCTTCCTACGGGCAGTATTTC | CASSPGSSYGQYF | . | TRBV7-9 | . | TRBJ2-7
TGTGCCAGCAGCTTAGGGGTAGACGGCGTGGGAAAAGCTTTCTTT | CASSLGVDGVGKAFF | . | TRBV7-8 | . | TRBJ1-1
TGTGCCAGCGGCCTCGGGAGTTTAGCTAACTATGGCTACACCTTC | CASGLGSLANYGYTF | . | TRBV4-1 | . | TRBJ1-2
TGTGTCAACAGCTCGCGCGGACAGGGAAAGCGACAAGAGACCCAGTACTTC | CVNSSRGQGKRQETQYF | TRBD1 | TRBV11-2 | . | TRBJ2-5
TGCAGTGCTAGCGCCAAGGGGACTTACCACTACAATGAACAGTTCTTC | CSASAKGTYHYNEQFF | . | TRBV20-1 | . | TRBJ2-1
TGTGCCAGCACTGGCAGGTACGAGCAATACTTC | CASTGRYEQYF | . | TRBV5-4 | . | TRBJ2-7
TGTGCCAACAGTGAAGAGCGTCTAGCAGGCAATGAGCAGTTCTTC | CANSEERLAGNEQFF | . | TRBV2 | once | TRBJ2-1
TGCAGTGCTAGTACGCGGGAGGCTGGTGAGCAGTTCTTC | CSASTREAGEQFF | TRBD2 | TRBV20-1 | many | TRBJ2-1
TGTACCAGCAGCGCCGGACTAGCGGGCCTGAGGTACTTC | CTSSAGLAGLRYF | TRBD2 | TRBV6-5 | . | TRBJ2-7
TGTGCCTGGAAGCGGCGGACACGGAACACCGGGGAGCTGTTTTTT | CAWKRRTRNTGELFF | . | TRBV30 | . | TRBJ2-2
TGCAGTGCTACCGGATGTCGCACGGACGAGCAGTACTTC | CSATGCRTDEQYF | . | TRBV20-1 | . | TRBJ2-7
TGTGCCAGCAGCTTAGGTGCGGCCTTCTCGGAGATCCAATACTTC | CASSLGAAFSEIQYF | . | TRBV11-2 | . | TRBJ2-5
TGTGCCAGCAGCTTTCGTCAGGAGAACACCGGGGAGCTGTTTTTT | CASSFRQENTGELFF | . | TRBV5-4 | many | TRBJ2-2
TGTCCCAGCAATTTATCAGGAGCTGACGAGCAGTACTTC | CPSNLSGADEQYF | . | TRBV28 | . | TRBJ2-7
TGCGCCAGCAGCCAACATCGGCCATGCGGAGGCTACACATTC | CASSQHRPCGGYTF | . | TRBV4-1 | . | TRBJ1-2
TGTGCCAGCAAGCGTCAGATAAAAAACATTCAGTACTTC | CASKRQIKNIQYF | . | TRBV5-8 | . | TRBJ2-4
TGCAGCGTTTCGGGGTCACCCAGTCAGAGCAATCAGTCCCAGCATTTT | CSVSGSPSQSNQSQHF | . | TRBV29-1 | . | TRBJ1-5
TGCAGCATTTCGGACAGGGCTTGCTACGAGCAGTACTTC | CSISDRACYEQYF | TRBD1 | TRBV29-1 | . | TRBJ2-7
TGTGCCAGCAGCATGACGGAGAAGGGGATTACCGAGCAGTACTTC | CASSMTEKGITEQYF | . | TRBV12-3/TRBV12-4 | . | TRBJ2-7
TGCGCCAGCAGTGCTCCTAGCGGGGCTTCGCTGAAGACCCAGTACTTC | CASSAPSGASLKTQYF | TRBD2 | TRBV6-1 | . | TRBJ2-5
TGTGCCGGCAGTTACTCCTCAGACTATTCACCCCTCCACTTT | CAGSYSSDYSPLHF | . | TRBV6-5 | . | TRBJ1-6
TGTGCCAGCAGTCAGACAGGGGGCAATGGCTACACCTTC | CASSQTGGNGYTF | TRBD1 | TRBV6-6 | many | TRBJ1-2
TGCAGCTTGCTAAACACGGGACAGCTGAACACTGAAGCTTTCTTT | CSLLNTGQLNTEAFF | TRBD1 | TRBV29-1 | once | TRBJ1-1
TGCAGTGCTATAGGGGGCGTAGATACCCAGTACTTC | CSAIGGVDTQYF | TRBD1 | TRBV20-1 | . | TRBJ2-5
TGCGCCAGCAGCCAAGAAACATTCATGAACACTGAAGCTTTCTTT | CASSQETFMNTEAFF | . | TRBV4-1 | many | TRBJ1-1
TGTGCCTGGAGTACCGGGACTCACTTCTCCTACGAGCAGTACTTC | CAWSTGTHFSYEQYF | . | TRBV30 | few | TRBJ2-7
TGTGCCAGCAGTCCGCTCCGAGACATGGCGTGGGCTGAGCAGTTCTTC | CASSPLRDMAWAEQFF | . | TRBV12-3/TRBV12-4 | . | TRBJ2-1
TGTGCCAGCCGGGGGGGACTCTCATCAACTTACATGCAGTACTTC | CASRGGLSSTYMQYF | TRBD2 | TRBV5-4 | . | TRBJ2-7
TGCGCCAACTTCAGACAGAGGGGGATTGAGGATAGCAATCAGTCCCAGCATTTT | CANFRQRGIEDSNQSQHF | . | TRBV10-2 | . | TRBJ1-5
TGTGCCAGCAGCTTACATCGGGGGGAGGCGTTCTTC | CASSLHRGEAFF | TRBD2 | TRBV7-9 | . | TRBJ2-1
TGTGCCAGCAGTTCCAGCCAAGAGACCCAGTACTTC | CASSSSQETQYF | . | TRBV28 | few | TRBJ2-5
TGCGCCAGCAGCATGGGGGGGGGCTCTGGAAACACCATATATTTT | CASSMGGGSGNTIYF | . | TRBV5-1 | . | TRBJ1-3
TGTGCCAGCAGTAGATTAGCTGGAAACACCATATATTTT | CASSRLAGNTIYF | . | TRBV12-3/TRBV12-4 | many | TRBJ1-3
TGCAGCGTTTTTGCCCCTAGCGGGAGGCTTTACAATGAGCAGCTATTC | CSVFAPSGRLYNEQLF | TRBD2 | TRBV29-1 | . | TRBJ2-1
TGTGCCAGCCGAACAGGCCGCCACGAGCAGTACTTC | CASRTGRHEQYF | . | TRBV28 | few | TRBJ2-7
TGTGTCAGCAGCTTCGGGACGGGGGTCCGATCGGGAGGTTACACCTTC | CVSSFGTGVRSGGYTF | . | TRBV5-6 | . | TRBJ1-2
TGTGCCTCCCAGCATGGACTAGCGGGAGGGGATACGCAGTATTTT | CASQHGLAGGDTQYF | TRBD2 | TRBV5-5 | . | TRBJ2-3
TGTGCCAGCAGCCCAAGAGAAGACGGGCACGAGCAGTACTTC | CASSPREDGHEQYF | . | TRBV6-1 | . | TRBJ2-7
TGTGCCAGCAGTTACAGTCGGCTAGCGGGTGGGCTTGAGCAGTTCTTC | CASSYSRLAGGLEQFF | TRBD2 | TRBV6-6 | . | TRBJ2-1
TGTGCAAGCGTCGGGGGAGACTATGGCTACATCTTC | CASVGGDYGYIF | . | TRBV7-9 | . | TRBJ1-2